The clone carrying this T cell receptor beta chain has a handful of counts. The antigen is undetermined. Treatment reported: roughly nine-day PBMC culture with coronavirus spike peptide pools or control peptides (ViraFEST assay). CD4+ T cells that had been cultured provided DNA sequenced with the Oncomine TCR Beta short-read assay. TCRdb reprocessed the PCR reads via MiXCR and lists one record per CDR3 protein. The table shows about 20,000 distinct CDR3 sequences, with under 30% occurring only once. CDR3 length equals 15 residues. From germline, CDR1 is SGHNT and CDR2 YENEEA. Unmatched junction bases numbered 5, after V lost 5 bases and J lost 1 base. This entry is derived from a study of vaccination and CD4 T cells after COVID-19. On the study more broadly: A median of approximately 100 days (range 35 to 161) separated diagnosis from post-COVID sampling.

The sequenced sample was cultured CD4+ T cells from blood. The TCR was taken from a human donor with COVID-19. The chain uses TRBV11-3 and TRBJ2-3; 8 positions agree with TRBD2. CDR3 sequence: CASSPLSGGTDTQYF. CDR3 nucleotide sequence: TGTGCCAGCAGCCCCCTTAGCGGGGGCACAGATACGCAGTATTTT.